The 14 T cell receptor beta chains below all came from one sample that was sequenced in a study of T cell repertoires in cytomegalovirus infection. TCRdb re-called the reads with MiXCR, one entry per CDR3 protein. The data contain 740,000 or so distinct CDR3 sequences, 35% of them singletons. The material sequenced was PBMCs. The source is a human donor in good health (CMV status not recorded). Some clones in this sample may be carry-over from other donors' samples.

This clonotype turned up a few times. This chain connects TRBV12-3 or TRBV12-4 to TRBJ2-1; 10 bases fit TRBD2. The CDR3 contains 15 residues. V gave up 6 bases and J gave up 7 bases; unmatched junction bases: 9. CDR3: CASRKSGGAGNEQFF. The CDR3 bases are TGTGCCAGCAGAAAAAGCGGGGGGGCCGGAAATGAGCAGTTCTTC.

This clonotype was detected a few times. This chain joins TRBV10-3 and TRBJ1-4; perhaps TRBD1 as D (5 bases). Germline V CDR1 and CDR2: ENHRY, SYGVKD. The CDR3 has 15 residues. V lost 0 bases and J lost 7, with 12 bases in between. CDR3 sequence (DNA): TGTGCCATCAGTGAGTCGGGAGGGGAGGCTGAAAAACTGTTTTTT. Protein: CAISESGGEAEKLFF.

This clonotype was seen a handful of times. The rearrangement links TRBV19 to TRBJ1-1; D gene unclear. Trimming removed 3 bases from V and 1 base from J, with 12 bases in between. The CDR3 consists of 15 residues. Germline values: CDR1 LNHDA, CDR2 SQIVND (reference sequence). The chain's CDR3 is CASSMQALGNTEAFF. As DNA, the CDR3 is TGTGCCAGTAGTATGCAAGCACTGGGGAACACTGAAGCTTTCTTT.

This chain joins TRBV19 and TRBJ2-3, with 10 bases identical to TRBD2. Per the germline V gene, CDR1 is LNHDA and CDR2 is SQIVND (reference sequence). V gave up 5 bases and J gave up 2 bases; unmatched junction bases: 19. The CDR3 contains 20 residues. The CDR3 DNA follows: TGTGCCAGTAGTCCACGGACATCGGATCCACTAGCGGGATACACAGATACGCAGTATTTT. Its protein is CASSPRTSDPLAGYTDTQYF. Looking up the rest from reference TRBV19 and TRBJ2-3 gives the full variable domain: DGGITQSPKYLFRKEGQNVTLSCEQNLNHDAMYWYRQDPGQGLRLIYYSQIVNDFQKGDIAEGYSVSREKKESFPLTVTSAQKNPTAFYLCASSPRTSDPLAGYTDTQYFGPGTRLTVL.

This clonotype was observed a handful of times. The chain has TRBV28 and TRBJ2-1; D might be TRBD1 or TRBD2, each matching 6 bases. This CDR3 region has 16 residues. The germline V and J ends were trimmed by 2 bases and 3 bases, with 14 bases remaining between them. From germline, CDR1 is MDHEN and CDR2 SYDVKM. The DNA for the CDR3 is TGTGCCAGCAGTTTAAGTTCGGGGGCCCTCTACAATGAGCAGTTCTTC. Protein product: CASSLSSGALYNEQFF.

The V gene is TRBV28, the J gene TRBJ2-3; D tentatively reads TRBD1 or TRBD2 (5 bases each). The V end lost 8 bases, the J end lost 0 bases, and 9 bases lay between the germline ends. Germline lookup yields CDR1 MDHEN and CDR2 SYDVKM. The CDR3 is 13 residues long. The CDR3 DNA is TGTGCCAGCCTCTGGGACAGCACAGATACGCAGTATTTT. Translation gives CASLWDSTDTQYF.

At least ten counts were recorded for this clonotype. This chain links TRBV7-8 with TRBJ2-1, with D perhaps TRBD2 (5 bases). The CDR3 totals 15 residues. Germline assignment: CDR1 SGHVS and CDR2 FQNEAQ. The V end lost 5 bases, the J end lost 0 bases, and 11 bases lay between the germline ends. CDR3 region: CASSPRLNSYNEQFF. The CDR3 DNA reads as TGTGCCAGCAGCCCACGACTAAACTCCTACAATGAGCAGTTCTTC.

This chain joins TRBV6-1 and TRBJ2-1, with D perhaps being TRBD1 or TRBD2 (6 bases each). The CDR3 contains 15 residues. CDR1 is MNHNS and CDR2 is SASEGT in the germline V gene. V shed 6 bases and J shed 3 bases, with 15 bases lying between them. The DNA for the CDR3 is TGTGCCAGCAGCGAGGGGGGAGTGGACTACAATGAGCAGTTCTTC. Translating it yields CASSEGGVDYNEQFF.

Details on this clonotype: Germline is not matched at one junction end, which may reflect a read error. V and J are TRBV6-2 or TRBV6-3 and TRBJ2-5, with 10 bases that match TRBD2. Germline CDR1 and CDR2: MNHEY and SVGEGT. CDR3 size: 18 residues. CDR3 amino acids: CSSSNLRRLAGLQETQYF. The DNA of the CDR3 is TGTTCCAGCAGCAACTTACGACGACTAGCGGGCCTGCAAGAGACCCAGTACTTC.

This CDR3 reads CASSLEFRDIEEKLFF. In DNA form, the CDR3 reads TGTGCCAGCAGCTTAGAATTCCGGGACATTGAAGAAAAACTGTTTTTT. V usage is TRBV11-2 and J usage is TRBJ1-4, with a tentative D call TRBD1 (6 bases). V was cut by 0 bases and J by 8 bases, with 16 bases left in between. This CDR3 comprises 16 residues. CDR1 and CDR2 (germline): SGHAT, FQNNGV.

In regard to this clonotype: One junction end disagrees with the germline gene, perhaps due to a read error. The chain employs TRBV7-2 and TRBJ2-7, with 11 bases aligning to TRBD1. This CDR3 has 15 residues. Germline V gives CDR1 SGHTA, CDR2 FQGNSA. CDR3 nucleotide sequence: TGTGCCAGCAGCTTGGGGACAGGGGGAGCCTACGAGCCGTACTTC. It is translated as CASSLGTGGAYEPYF.

The V call is TRBV24-1, the J call TRBJ2-3; 7 bases align to TRBD1. Per the germline V gene, CDR1 is KGHDR and CDR2 is SFDVKD. The CDR3 spans 17 residues. V shed 3 bases, J shed 1 base, and the junction held 9 bases outside the gene matches. CDR3 nucleotide sequence: TGTGCCACCAGTGATCCAAAAACCGGGACAGGCACAGATACGCAGTATTTT. Its translation: CATSDPKTGTGTDTQYF.

The table lists this clonotype with many counts. V usage is TRBV7-2 and J usage is TRBJ1-5; no clear D. Per the germline V gene, CDR1 is SGHTA and CDR2 is FQGNSA. The V and J ends lost 2 bases and 2 bases respectively, with 4 bases between them. This CDR3 has 13 residues. CDR3 nucleotides: TGTGCCAGCAGCTTACGCGGCAATCAGCCCCAGCATTTT. It codes for CASSLRGNQPQHF.

In this sample, this clonotype turned up many times. The chain joins TRBV12-3 or TRBV12-4 to TRBJ1-1; 10 bases are a match to TRBD1. This CDR3 contains 13 residues. V gave up 6 bases and J gave up 4 bases; unmatched junction bases: 2. The DNA for the CDR3 is TGTGCCAGCAGGGGACAGGGGAGCACTGAAGCTTTCTTT. It encodes CASRGQGSTEAFF.